The sequence of this T cell receptor (beta chain) was determined in a study of blood T cell repertoires in COVID-19 (dated by TCRdb to 2020 to 2022). Study-level background: The collaborator samples originated in the United States, Italy and Spain and spanned the acute and convalescent phases of COVID-19. The repertoires were released in a freely available public database intended as a resource for research on the immune response to SARS-CoV-2. Subjects who had been exposed to COVID-19, were actively infected with it, or had recovered from it provided the deeply sampled blood TCRbeta repertoires that made up the dataset. Samples came from the ongoing ImmuneRACE study (first 160 participants) plus 1,254 subjects from 6 global collaborators. The material from the prospective study consisted of cDNA or gDNA derived from T cells, B-cell-depleted T cells, or PBMCs. Where available, HLA class I and class II types were obtained from metadata supplied by the sample provider rather than from assay-based typing. Sample metadata almost always included a de-identified subject ID, COVID-19 status, age in years and sex. Paper-wide results and their limitations: The amount of clinical and demographic metadata varied by source and participant and was provided uncurated.

In regard to this clone: Which antigen it targets is not known. No clone much larger than this one lies a single base away; base qualities are absent.

TCRbeta CDR3 regions were amplified from genomic DNA using the immunoSEQ Assay, a bias-controlled multiplex PCR. Concerning the study's data processing: Within the assay, amplification of reference gene primers was used to estimate how many nucleated cells each sample contained. Sequence reads were collapsed and filtered to measure the absolute abundance of every unique TCRbeta CDR3 rearrangement. For each sample, productive Simpson clonality was calculated by taking the square root of Simpson's diversity index across productive rearrangements. TCRdb carries this immuneACCESS record with in-frame sequences only. Its versions omit some clonotypes, under half of them owing to an unresolved V gene in the studies checked, with the rest unexplained. D and trimming were read from the DNA, whereas the V and J calls and clone size are those reported in that table. Counted in this sample were about 100,000 clones; about 80% of them appeared once. Jointly, the top ten make up 4.3% of the sample.

The collaborating institutions used their own protocols to collect whole blood in K2EDTA tubes. For TCRbeta analysis, collaborators shipped samples in one of three forms: frozen whole blood, isolated PBMCs, or DNA extracted from either of those sample types. Inclusive of the bounding cysteine and phenylalanine, the CDR3 is 10 residues long. Only the CDR3 portion is preserved as DNA: 30 bases, with reading frame beginning at the first base. The germline V gene yields SQVTM for CDR1 and ANQGSEA for CDR2. The V and J ends are trimmed by 4 bases and 13 bases, leaving 11 bases between them. Sequenced input: peripheral blood. The sequence joins TRBV29-1 to TRBJ2-1, with the D gene not confidently named. This clonotype was sampled from a man between 70 and 80 years old with acute or convalescent COVID-19. The nucleotides read TGCAGCGTTGGGCATGGGCTACAGTTCTTC. Translation gives CSVGHGLQFF.